A selection of T cell receptor beta chains follows, all from one sample in a study of T cell responses to AZD1222 COVID-19 vaccine. Data came from immunoSEQ multiplex PCR; TCRdb stores just in-frame clones and leaves some out. The data contain 150,000 to 160,000 clones, less than 90% of them singletons. Sequenced material: peripheral blood, taken after recovery from COVID-19. These receptors came from an adult who had recovered from COVID-19. Both conserved end residues are part of each CDR3. A D gene is named only where the DNA matches it firmly. Clone size is shown for a subset of rows, as once, few, many or a class of expanded clone.

NA	NA	TRBV9	TRBJ1-5	TGTGCCAGCAGCGTAGACTCCAGTAGCAATCAGCCCCAGCATTTT	CASSVDSSSNQPQHF
NA	NA	TRBV19	TRBJ1-1	TGTGCCAGTAGTATTAGACAGAACACTGAAGCTTTCTTT	CASSIRQNTEAFF
NA	few	TRBV7-9	TRBJ2-1	TGTGCCAGCAGCTTAGCGTACCGGGCCTACAATGAGCAGTTCTTC	CASSLAYRAYNEQFF
NA	NA	TRBV23-1	TRBJ2-7	TGCGCCAGCACTCCGGACAGATTGGAATACGAGCAGTACTTC	CASTPDRLEYEQYF
TRBD1	NA	TRBV5-1	TRBJ2-7	TGCGCCAGCAGCTTGGAGGGGGCTACGGTTCTCGAGCAGTACTTC	CASSLEGATVLEQYF
TRBD2	NA	TRBV5-4	TRBJ2-7	TGTGCCAGCAGCCCGGCGGGAGGGGGAGAGACCTACGAGCAGTACTTC	CASSPAGGGETYEQYF
TRBD1	once	TRBV27	TRBJ1-2	TGTGCCAGCAGTTTAAGGGGGCATGGCTACACCTTC	CASSLRGHGYTF
TRBD1	NA	TRBV5-8	TRBJ1-1	TGTGCCAGCAGCTTTAGAGGGGGCCGCACTGAAGCTTTCTTT	CASSFRGGRTEAFF
NA	NA	TRBV7-2	TRBJ2-1	TGTGCCAGCAGCCCGCCGGAGCTGGGGGTCTCCTACAATGAGCAGTTCTTC	CASSPPELGVSYNEQFF
NA	NA	TRBV5-6	TRBJ1-2	TGTGCCAGCAGCTTTATAGGGGCTACTAACTATGGCTACACCTTC	CASSFIGATNYGYTF
NA	NA	TRBV5-6	TRBJ1-2	TGTGCCAGCAGCTTGGGGGAGGGCCTGGGCTATGGCTACACCTTC	CASSLGEGLGYGYTF
TRBD2	NA	TRBV20-1	TRBJ2-1	TGCAGTGCTAGTGTGAGCGGGGGGACGAGAAATGAGCAGTTCTTC	CSASVSGGTRNEQFF
TRBD1	NA	TRBV10-3	TRBJ2-1	TGTGCCATCAGTTCAGGGGGCAGCCACAATGAGCAGTTCTTC	CAISSGGSHNEQFF
NA	NA	TRBV5-6	TRBJ1-6	TGTGCCAGCAGCTTAGGACAGACTAATTCACCCCTCCACTTT	CASSLGQTNSPLHF
NA	NA	TRBV5-1	TRBJ2-7	TGCGCCAGCAGCTTCGGGACATCCAACTACGAGCAGTACTTC	CASSFGTSNYEQYF
NA	few	TRBV14	TRBJ1-1	TGTGCCAGCAGCCGGGACTTGGGGGCTGAAGCTTTCTTT	CASSRDLGAEAFF
NA	NA	TRBV11-2	TRBJ2-7	TGTGCCAGCAGCTTAGATCTGGAGGGAGAGCAGTACTTC	CASSLDLEGEQYF